A single sample is the source of the 29 T cell receptor beta chains below, sequenced in a study of T cells in Graves' hyperthyroidism and ophthalmopathy. Amplification of TCR beta CDR3 regions was performed using RNA transcripts as template. TCR CDR3 regions were first amplified by RT-PCR with HTBI primers. TCRdb called the multiplex PCR reads again in MiXCR, with one record for every CDR3 protein. The table has 660,000 or so distinct CDR3 sequences, roughly 45% seen once. The sequencing input was peripheral blood or thyroid tissue (not recorded which). These receptors were taken from an adult man with Graves' disease, either hyperthyroidism or ophthalmopathy (not recorded which).

This sequence joins TRBV7-8 and TRBJ1-1; the match to TRBD1 covers 7 bases. Looked up from germline, CDR1 is SGHVS and CDR2 is FQNEAQ. J gave up 6 bases and V 5 bases, and 12 bases lay outside the gene matches. The CDR3 totals 15 residues. The DNA for the CDR3 is TGTGCCAGCAGCCAAGAGGGGGCGACGATCCCTGAAGCTTTCTTT. The encoded protein is CASSQEGATIPEAFF. The full variable domain, with the rest looked up from reference TRBV7-8 and TRBJ1-1, is GAGVSQSPRYKVAKRGQDVALRCDPISGHVSLFWYQQALGQGPEFLTYFQNEAQLDKSGLPSDRFFAERPEGSVSTLKIQRTQQEDSAVYLCASSQEGATIPEAFFGQGTRLTVV.

The chain couples TRBV10-3 to TRBJ1-2, with 12 bases fitting TRBD1. Germline trimming cut 9 bases from V and 3 bases from J; bases unmatched to any gene: 11. This CDR3 has 16 amino acids. Looked up from germline, CDR1 is ENHRY and CDR2 is SYGVKD. DNA for the CDR3: TGTGCCATAAGACCGGGACAGGGGGCGCTCGACTATGGCTACACCTTC. This translates into CAIRPGQGALDYGYTF.

The rearrangement uses TRBV12-3 or TRBV12-4 and TRBJ2-7, with TRBD2 matching 7 bases. Trimming removed 4 bases from V and 0 bases from J; junction bases left unmatched: 3. CDR3 length equals 14 residues. The DNA of the CDR3 is TGTGCCAGCAGTTCCCGGGACTACTCCTACGAGCAGTACTTC. Translating gives CASSSRDYSYEQYF.

There are a few counts of this clonotype. The genes are TRBV9 and TRBJ1-5; no firm D call. Per germline, CDR1 SGDLS and CDR2 YYNGEE. V was clipped by 3 bases and J by 5 bases, with 3 bases between them. The CDR3 runs to 11 residues. This CDR3 reads CASSGYQPQHF. As DNA, the CDR3 is TGTGCCAGCAGCGGTTATCAGCCCCAGCATTTT.

J is TRBJ1-2 and V is TRBV25-1; possible D gene TRBD1, 5 bases. Per germline, CDR1 MGHDK and CDR2 SYGVNS. The CDR3 is 14 amino acids. Trimming shortened V by 4 bases and J by 4 bases, and 13 bases separated the two germline ends. As DNA, the CDR3 is TGTGCCAGCAGTGTCACACGGGGGACCTATGGCTACACCTTC. It encodes CASSVTRGTYGYTF.

Remarks on this clonotype: With a much larger clone just one base away, this may be a read error. The gene calls are TRBV15 and TRBJ1-4; a weak D match, TRBD1 (5 bases). The CDR3 is made up of 16 amino acids. Germline CDR1 and CDR2: LNHNV and YYDKDF (reference sequence). Trimming removed 0 bases at V and 1 base at J, with 9 bases between. CDR3 in DNA: TGTGCCACCAGCAGAGATGGGACGCAAACTAATGAAAAACTGTTTTTT. Protein: CATSRDGTQTNEKLFF.

V is TRBV10-1 and J is TRBJ1-6; D gene ambiguous. With 0 bases removed from V and 7 bases from J, the gap between germline ends came to 10 bases. Per the germline V gene, CDR1 is WNHNN and CDR2 is SYGVQD (reference sequence). This CDR3 is built from 15 residues. In DNA, the CDR3 is TGCGCCAGCAGTGAGTCGTGGGGAACGAATTCACCCCTCCACTTT. It yields the protein CASSESWGTNSPLHF.

This clonotype was counted ten times or more. The chain combines TRBV29-1 with TRBJ2-5; 11 bases are shared with TRBD2. Germline trimming cut 7 bases from V and 7 bases from J; bases unmatched to any gene: 11. The CDR3 is made up of 14 amino acids. Germline values: CDR1 SQVTM, CDR2 ANQGSEA. The CDR3 DNA reads as TGCAGCGCCTACCCGGGACTAGCGGATGTGACCCAGTACTTC. Amino acids: CSAYPGLADVTQYF.

This CDR3 reads CAISESNRDSGYTIYF. In nucleotides, the CDR3 is TGTGCCATCAGTGAGTCGAATCGGGACTCAGGCTACACCATATATTTT. The V and J genes are TRBV10-3 and TRBJ1-3, with D perhaps TRBD1 (5 bases). CDR3 length: 16 amino acids. Germline V CDR1 and CDR2: ENHRY, SYGVKD. Trimming took 0 bases from V and 8 from J, leaving 17 bases between them.

The V call is TRBV19, the J call TRBJ1-3, with 7 positions matching TRBD1. There are 16 residues in the CDR3. Germline CDR1 and CDR2: LNHDA and SQIVND (reference sequence). After removal of 4 bases from V and 0 bases from J, the junction contained 6 bases not matched to a gene. The CDR3 reads CASSTTGTVSGNTIYF. Here the CDR3 DNA reads TGTGCCAGTAGTACCACCGGGACAGTCTCTGGAAACACCATATATTTT.

The CDR3 DNA is TGCAGTGCCTACGCGGACAGGGTAGGTCAGCCCCAGCATTTT. Translation gives CSAYADRVGQPQHF. The rearrangement uses TRBV20-1 and TRBJ1-5, with 8 positions matching TRBD1. With V trimmed by 6 bases and J by 6 bases, 10 bases remained unmatched. CDR1 and CDR2 (germline): DFQATT, SNEGSKA (reference sequence). This CDR3 is 14 amino acids long.

V gene TRBV25-1 combines with J gene TRBJ1-6, with a weak D call TRBD1 (5 bases). The CDR3 covers 15 residues. CDR1 is MGHDK and CDR2 is SYGVNS in the germline V gene. Trimming took off 1 base at V and 7 bases at J, with 11 bases between the two ends. This CDR3 reads CASSESRRQNSPLHF. For the CDR3, the DNA is TGTGCCAGCAGTGAATCCCGGAGACAGAATTCACCCCTCCACTTT.

J is TRBJ1-5 and V is TRBV24-1; tentative D call: TRBD1 (6 bases). V lost 1 base and J lost 9, with 12 bases in between. Germline assignment: CDR1 KGHDR and CDR2 SFDVKD. The CDR3 has 14 residues. CDR3 nucleotide sequence: TGTGCCACCAGTGATTTAACAGGGCAGGCGCCCCAGCATTTT. Residues: CATSDLTGQAPQHF.

As for this clonotype: A single base separates this from a much larger clone, so it may be a read error. The chain uses TRBV10-3 and TRBJ2-7; D perhaps matches TRBD2 (5 bases). This CDR3 has 15 amino acids. Looked up from germline, CDR1 is ENHRY and CDR2 is SYGVKD. CDR3 region: CAIRESGSGSYEQYF. As DNA, the CDR3 is TGTGCCATCAGGGAGTCGGGATCAGGCTCCTACGAGCAGTACTTC.

This sequence joins TRBV25-1 and TRBJ1-5; 11 nucleotides agree with TRBD1. From germline, CDR1 is MGHDK and CDR2 SYGVNS. The CDR3 has 18 residues. Losses at the gene ends were 3 bases for V and 0 bases for J; bases not matched to a gene: 7. CDR3 loop: CASSDLDRGLVSNQPQHF. The DNA of the CDR3 is TGTGCCAGCAGTGACCTGGACAGGGGGCTAGTTAGCAATCAGCCCCAGCATTTT.

This clonotype has ten or more counts. The V and J genes are TRBV7-2 and TRBJ1-2, with 10 bases identical to TRBD1. The CDR3 spans 14 residues. J gave up 3 bases and V 4 bases, and 2 bases lay outside the gene matches. Germline V gene lookup returns CDR1 SGHTA and CDR2 FQGNSA. CDR3 in amino acids: CASSSGTGDYGYTF. In DNA, the CDR3 is TGTGCCAGCAGCTCCGGGACAGGGGACTATGGCTACACCTTC.

The CDR3 coding sequence is TGTGCCAGCAGCCACACGTCTCACGGGAGAATCAACGAGCAGTACTTC. It codes for CASSHTSHGRINEQYF. This chain connects TRBV7-2 to TRBJ2-7, with D perhaps TRBD2 (6 bases). Germline V lookup: CDR1 SGHTA, CDR2 FQGNSA. V was clipped by 5 bases and J by 5 bases, with 22 bases between them. This CDR3 region has 16 residues.

The rearrangement links TRBV12-3 or TRBV12-4 to TRBJ2-6, with TRBD1 matching over 8 bases. V dropped 5 bases and J dropped 0; count of bases not matched to a gene: 15. This CDR3 contains 20 residues. CDR3 coding DNA: TGTGCCAGCAGTCCATACCAGGACAGGGCAATCCCCTCTGGGGCCAACGTCCTGACTTTC. As protein: CASSPYQDRAIPSGANVLTF.

The gene calls are TRBV10-1 and TRBJ1-6; D call uncertain. Germline loops: CDR1 WNHNN, CDR2 SYGVQD (reference sequence). V lost 4 bases, J lost 9 bases, and 10 bases lay in between. The CDR3 is made up of 13 amino acids. The CDR3 coding sequence is TGCGCCAGCAGTGTTGGGATGGGTTCACCCCTCCACTTT. Amino acid sequence: CASSVGMGSPLHF.

The CDR3 here is CSANAGSATNEKLFF. As DNA, the CDR3 is TGCAGTGCCAATGCGGGCTCTGCAACTAATGAAAAACTGTTTTTT. This chain uses TRBV20-1 with TRBJ1-4, with D hard to call. V was clipped by 6 bases and J by 0 bases, with 14 bases between them. CDR3 size: 15 residues. The germline V gene encodes CDR1 DFQATT and CDR2 SNEGSKA (reference sequence).

This clonotype was seen only a few times. The CDR3 region has the DNA TGCAGCTTAGCCAGGGGCACTGAAGCTTTCTTT. Translated: CSLARGTEAFF. The V gene is TRBV29-1, the J gene TRBJ1-1, with TRBD1 as a possible D gene (6 bases). The CDR3 loop spans 11 amino acids. The V end was cut by 8 bases, the J end by 4 bases, with 11 bases between. Germline V gene sequence: CDR1 SQVTM, CDR2 ANQGSEA. Looking up the rest from reference TRBV29-1 and TRBJ1-1 gives the full variable domain: SAVISQKPSRDICQRGTSLTIQCQVDSQVTMMFWYRQQPGQSLTLIATANQGSEATYESGFVIDKFPISRPNLTFSTLTVSNMSPEDSSIYLCSLARGTEAFFGQGTRLTVV.

This clonotype occurred once. This rearrangement joins TRBV20-1 to TRBJ2-5; D not certain. The CDR3 consists of 14 residues. V was cut by 6 bases and J by 5 bases, with 19 bases left in between. Germline lookup yields CDR1 DFQATT and CDR2 SNEGSKA (reference sequence). The CDR3 loop is CSAVDQTSYETQYF. As DNA, the CDR3 is TGCAGTGCCGTTGACCAGACATCCTACGAGACCCAGTACTTC.

The chain couples TRBV6-6 to TRBJ1-5; 7 bases agree with TRBD1. The V gene's germline CDR1 is MNHNY and CDR2 SVGAGI (reference sequence). The CDR3 is 14 amino acids. The J segment lost 6 bases and the V segment lost 5 bases, leaving 7 bases of the junction unmatched. CDR3 in DNA: TGTGCCAGCAGTCAGGGGGGAATGGGTCAGCCCCAGCATTTT. Protein product: CASSQGGMGQPQHF.

The rearrangement links TRBV15 to TRBJ2-6; D is perhaps TRBD1 (5 bases). V lost 2 bases, J lost 2 bases, and 10 bases lay in between. In germline, CDR1 is LNHNV, CDR2 YYDKDF (reference sequence). The CDR3 covers 16 residues. The CDR3 spells CATSRQGSTGANVLTF. DNA of the CDR3: TGTGCCACCAGCAGACAGGGTAGTACTGGGGCCAACGTCCTGACTTTC.

This clonotype was seen at least ten times. This chain links TRBV24-1 with TRBJ1-3; possible D gene TRBD1, 6 bases. With 5 bases removed from V and 4 bases from J, the gap between germline ends came to 17 bases. This CDR3 comprises 16 residues. Germline V CDR1 and CDR2: KGHDR, SFDVKD. CDR3 DNA sequence: TGTGCCACCAGTGTCCTTCGGGGGGCAGGAGGAAACACCATATATTTT. Translation gives CATSVLRGAGGNTIYF.

Ten or more counts support this clonotype. V gene TRBV10-2 combines with J gene TRBJ1-3, with D possibly matching TRBD1 (5 bases). CDR1 WSHSY and CDR2 SAAADI come from the germline V gene. The CDR3 covers 14 residues. Trimming pared 0 bases from V and 2 bases from J, leaving 5 bases between. CDR3 sequence (DNA): TGCGCCAGCAGTGAGTCGGGGGCTGGAAACACCATATATTTT. It specifies CASSESGAGNTIYF.

The V gene is TRBV20-1, the J gene TRBJ2-5, with a weak D call TRBD2 (6 bases). This CDR3 is built from 14 residues. Per the germline V gene, CDR1 is DFQATT and CDR2 is SNEGSKA (reference sequence). Trimming took off 0 bases at V and 7 bases at J, with 15 bases between the two ends. The CDR3 nucleotides are TGCAGTGCTAGAGATGCGGGACTGACTTCGACCCAGTACTTC. Translating it yields CSARDAGLTSTQYF.

This clonotype occurred a few times. The V and J genes are TRBV2 and TRBJ1-2; D possibly corresponds to TRBD1 (5 bases). V was cut by 5 bases and J by 3 bases, with 10 bases left in between. The CDR3 sequence is 13 residues long. CDR1 is SNHLY, CDR2 FYNNEI, per germline. The DNA of the CDR3 is TGTGCCAGCAGTCTGACAGCTCACTATGGCTACACCTTC. Its protein is CASSLTAHYGYTF.

A word on this clonotype: Lacking the conserved final phenylalanine or tryptophan, this CDR3 likely reflects a read error. Because the CDR3's place on the DNA is in doubt, the DNA is left out and the CDR3 is given as listed by TCRdb. J is TRBJ1-1 and V is TRBV7-9; the DNA was not used to check the table's D call, TRBD1. The CDR3 spans 10 residues, counting both ends. Germline V gene data show CDR1 as SEHNR and CDR2 as FQNEAQ (reference sequence). This chain's CDR3 is CASSGQGANY.